Here is one T cell receptor (beta chain) with its context. The data were taken from a study of technical replicates of blood from a few donors. The germline V gene has CDR1 MNHEY and CDR2 SMNVEV (reference sequence). The CDR3 loop spans 14 amino acids. The ends were cut back, 0 bases at V and 3 bases at J, with 9 bases in the middle. Clones were sequenced by immunoSEQ multiplex PCR, and TCRdb holds only the in-frame ones, with some missing. The sample shows tens of thousands of clones, 85% to 95% of them seen only once. The material sequenced was T cells isolated from PBMCs. The rearrangement uses TRBV27 and TRBJ2-7; D is possibly TRBD2 (6 bases). The sequence derives from a human donor in good health. This CDR3 reads CASSLSQGGYEQYF. CDR3 nucleotides: TGTGCCAGCAGTTTATCGCAGGGAGGCTACGAGCAGTACTTC.